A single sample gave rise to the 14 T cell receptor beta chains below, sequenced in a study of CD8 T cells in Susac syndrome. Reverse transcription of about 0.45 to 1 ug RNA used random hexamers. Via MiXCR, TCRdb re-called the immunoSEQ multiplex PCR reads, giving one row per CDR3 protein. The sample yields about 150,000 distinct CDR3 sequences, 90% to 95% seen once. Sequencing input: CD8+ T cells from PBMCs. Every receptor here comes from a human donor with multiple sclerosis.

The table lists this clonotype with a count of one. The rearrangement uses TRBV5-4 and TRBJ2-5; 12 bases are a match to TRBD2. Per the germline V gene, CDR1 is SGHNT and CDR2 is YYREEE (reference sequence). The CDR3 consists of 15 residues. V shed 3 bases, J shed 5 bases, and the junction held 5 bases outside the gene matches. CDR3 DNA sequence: TGTGCCAGCAGCTCTCTAGCGGGGGGGCGCGAGACCCAGTACTTC. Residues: CASSSLAGGRETQYF.

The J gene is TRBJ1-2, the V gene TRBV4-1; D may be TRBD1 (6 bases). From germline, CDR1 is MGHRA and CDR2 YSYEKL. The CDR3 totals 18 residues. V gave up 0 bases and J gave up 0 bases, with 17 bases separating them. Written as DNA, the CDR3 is TGCGCCAGCAGCCAAGATGTTGCAGGGGTGCGTTCTAACTATGGCTACACCTTC. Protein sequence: CASSQDVAGVRSNYGYTF.

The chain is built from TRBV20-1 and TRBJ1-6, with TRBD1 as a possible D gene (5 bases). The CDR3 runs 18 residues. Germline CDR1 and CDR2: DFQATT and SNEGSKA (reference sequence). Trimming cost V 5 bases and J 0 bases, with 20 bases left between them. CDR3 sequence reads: CSADLKEAGRSYNSPLHF. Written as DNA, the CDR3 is TGCAGTGCTGACCTCAAGGAGGCAGGGCGCTCCTATAATTCACCCCTCCACTTT.

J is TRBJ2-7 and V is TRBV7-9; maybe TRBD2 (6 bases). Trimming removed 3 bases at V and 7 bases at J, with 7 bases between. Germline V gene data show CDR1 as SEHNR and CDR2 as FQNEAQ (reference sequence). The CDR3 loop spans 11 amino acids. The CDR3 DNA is TGTGCCAGCAGCTTTGCGGGAGAGCAGTACTTC. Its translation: CASSFAGEQYF.

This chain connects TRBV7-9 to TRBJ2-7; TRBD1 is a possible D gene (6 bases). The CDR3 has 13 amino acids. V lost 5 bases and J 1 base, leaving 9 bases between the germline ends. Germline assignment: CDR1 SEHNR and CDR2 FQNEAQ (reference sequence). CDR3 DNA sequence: TGTGCCAGCAGCCAACAGGGTTCCTACGAGCAGTACTTC. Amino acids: CASSQQGSYEQYF.

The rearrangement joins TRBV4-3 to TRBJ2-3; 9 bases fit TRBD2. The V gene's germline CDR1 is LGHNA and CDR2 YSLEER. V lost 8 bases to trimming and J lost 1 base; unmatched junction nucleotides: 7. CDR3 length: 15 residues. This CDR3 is CASGGVAGGTDTQYF. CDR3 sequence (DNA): TGCGCCAGCGGGGGGGTAGCGGGAGGCACAGATACGCAGTATTTT.

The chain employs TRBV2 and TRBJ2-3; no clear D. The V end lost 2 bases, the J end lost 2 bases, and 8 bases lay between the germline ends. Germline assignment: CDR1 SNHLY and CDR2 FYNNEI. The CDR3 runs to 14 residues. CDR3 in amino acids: CASSERLVTDTQYF. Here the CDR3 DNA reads TGTGCCAGCAGTGAACGGCTTGTCACAGATACGCAGTATTTT. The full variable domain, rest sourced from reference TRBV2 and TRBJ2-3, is EPEVTQTPSHQVTQMGQEVILRCVPISNHLYFYWYRQILGQKVEFLVSFYNNEISEKSEIFDDQFSVERPDGSNFTLKIRSTKLEDSAMYFCASSERLVTDTQYFGPGTRLTVL.

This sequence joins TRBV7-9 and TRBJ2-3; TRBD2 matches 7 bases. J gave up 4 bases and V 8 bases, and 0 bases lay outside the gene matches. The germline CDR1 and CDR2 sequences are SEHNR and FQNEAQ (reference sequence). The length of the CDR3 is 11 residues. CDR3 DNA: TGTGCCAGCCGGGGGGCAGATACGCAGTATTTT. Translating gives CASRGADTQYF.

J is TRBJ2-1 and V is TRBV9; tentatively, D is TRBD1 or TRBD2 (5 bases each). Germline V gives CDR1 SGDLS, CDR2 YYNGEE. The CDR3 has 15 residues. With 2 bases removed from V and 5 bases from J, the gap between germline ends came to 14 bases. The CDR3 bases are TGTGCCAGCAGCGTTGGGGTGGGGACGCACAATGAGCAGTTCTTC. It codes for CASSVGVGTHNEQFF.

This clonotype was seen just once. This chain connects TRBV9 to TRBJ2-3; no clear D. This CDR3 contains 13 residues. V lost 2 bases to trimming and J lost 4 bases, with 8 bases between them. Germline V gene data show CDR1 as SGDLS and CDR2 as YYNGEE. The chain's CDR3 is CASSVDWADTQYF. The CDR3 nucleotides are TGTGCCAGCAGCGTCGACTGGGCAGATACGCAGTATTTT.

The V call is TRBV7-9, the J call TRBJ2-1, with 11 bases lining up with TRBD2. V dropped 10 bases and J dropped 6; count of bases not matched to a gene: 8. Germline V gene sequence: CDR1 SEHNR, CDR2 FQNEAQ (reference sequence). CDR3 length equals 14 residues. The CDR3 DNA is TGTGCCATCCTGACTAGCGGGGCCTCCAATGAGCAGTTCTTC. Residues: CAILTSGASNEQFF.

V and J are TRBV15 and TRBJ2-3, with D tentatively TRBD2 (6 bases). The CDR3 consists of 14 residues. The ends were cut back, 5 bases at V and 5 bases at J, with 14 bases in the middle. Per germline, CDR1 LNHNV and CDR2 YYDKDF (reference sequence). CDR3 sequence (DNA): TGTGCCACCAGCGCCAGGAGGGCAATAGATACGCAGTATTTT. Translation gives CATSARRAIDTQYF.

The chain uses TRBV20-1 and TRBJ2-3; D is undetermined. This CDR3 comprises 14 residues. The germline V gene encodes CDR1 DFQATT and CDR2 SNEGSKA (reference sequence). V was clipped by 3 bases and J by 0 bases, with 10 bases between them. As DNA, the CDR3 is TGCAGTGCTAGCCCCTATCCAAGCACAGATACGCAGTATTTT. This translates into CSASPYPSTDTQYF.

The CDR3 DNA sequence: TGCGCCAGCAGTGAGGGCAGAATCAACTATGGCTACACCTTC. Translating gives CASSEGRINYGYTF. V is TRBV10-2 and J is TRBJ1-2, with D unresolved. Trimming removed 2 bases from V and 2 bases from J, with 9 bases in between. This CDR3 is 14 amino acids long. Germline-derived CDR1 and CDR2 are WSHSY and SAAADI.